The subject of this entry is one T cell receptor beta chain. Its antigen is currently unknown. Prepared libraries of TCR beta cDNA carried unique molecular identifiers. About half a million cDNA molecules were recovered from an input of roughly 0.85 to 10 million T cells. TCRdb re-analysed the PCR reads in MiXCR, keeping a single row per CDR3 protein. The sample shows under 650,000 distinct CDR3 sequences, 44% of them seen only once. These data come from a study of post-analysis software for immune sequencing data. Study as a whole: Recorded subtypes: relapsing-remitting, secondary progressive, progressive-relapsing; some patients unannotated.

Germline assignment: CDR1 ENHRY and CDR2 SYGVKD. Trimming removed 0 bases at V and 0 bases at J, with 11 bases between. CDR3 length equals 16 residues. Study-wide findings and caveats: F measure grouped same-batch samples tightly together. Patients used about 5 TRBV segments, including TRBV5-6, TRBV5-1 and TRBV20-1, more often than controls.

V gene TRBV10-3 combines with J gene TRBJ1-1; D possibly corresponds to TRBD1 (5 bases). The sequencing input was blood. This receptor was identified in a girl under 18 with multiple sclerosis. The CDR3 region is CAISESPGRMNTEAFF. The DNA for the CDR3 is TGTGCCATCAGTGAGTCCCCAGGGAGAATGAACACTGAAGCTTTCTTT.